The sequence of this T cell receptor (beta chain) was determined in a study of T cells in pancreatic ductal adenocarcinoma. Overall study findings and caveats: Compared with tumor, blood showed more total productive templates and roughly 8-fold more clonotypes. Blood clonality (roughly 0.07) did not differ significantly from tumor (roughly 0.11).

Measured with immunoSEQ multiplex PCR; TCRdb has only the in-frame clones, and not every one. The sample holds 97,000 or so clones; around 96% are singletons and the top ten take less than 4%. Surgery without prior neoadjuvant therapy was the treatment of the selected pancreatic ductal adenocarcinoma patients. A word on this clone: Its antigen remains unknown.

The CDR3 covers 13 residues. Germline CDR1 and CDR2: MNHEY and SVGAGI. V was cut by 0 bases and J by 5 bases, with 7 bases left in between. This TCR came from a human donor with pancreatic ductal adenocarcinoma. Sequences were obtained from PBMCs. The chain carries TRBV6-5 and TRBJ1-2; weak D call: TRBD1 (5 bases). The CDR3 DNA follows: TGTGCCAGCAGTTACTCGGGGGGTTATGGCTACACCTTC. It encodes CASSYSGGYGYTF.